These 15 T cell receptor beta chains came from one sample sequenced in a study of T cell responses to AZD1222 COVID-19 vaccine. Clones were read by immunoSEQ multiplex PCR, and TCRdb kept only the in-frame ones, dropping some. The profile shows approximately 110,000 clones, about 90% of them singletons. The source material was peripheral blood, sampled 28 days after the second AZD1222 dose. The receptors shown here come from an adult who received the AZD1222 COVID-19 vaccine.

V is TRBV7-2 and J is TRBJ1-1; no clear D. V lost 5 bases and J lost 1, with 14 bases in between. CDR3 length equals 15 residues. Germline CDR1 and CDR2: SGHTA and FQGNSA. The CDR3 coding sequence is TGTGCCAGCAGCCGGCCGGACCGTCGGAACACTGAAGCTTTCTTT. This encodes CASSRPDRRNTEAFF.

The rearrangement joins TRBV30 to TRBJ2-2, with unresolved D. V lost 1 base, J lost 5 bases, and 8 bases lay in between. CDR1 and CDR2 from the germline V gene are GTSNPN and SVGIG (reference sequence). The CDR3 loop spans 13 amino acids. CDR3 DNA sequence: TGTGCCTGGAGTGCGTATGAAACCGGGGAGCTGTTTTTT. This codes for CAWSAYETGELFF.

The J gene is TRBJ1-1, the V gene TRBV10-3; TRBD1 agrees at 12 bases. The germline V gene has CDR1 ENHRY and CDR2 SYGVKD. The trim removed 4 bases at V and 4 bases at J, leaving 10 bases unmatched. The CDR3 loop spans 17 amino acids. The CDR3 is CAISASAGTGGSTEAFF. DNA for the CDR3: TGTGCCATCAGTGCTTCCGCCGGGACAGGGGGCTCCACTGAAGCTTTCTTT.

This chain joins TRBV4-2 and TRBJ2-1, with D hard to call. CDR1 and CDR2 (germline): LGHNA, YNFKEQ. Trimming took 0 bases from V and 2 from J, leaving 8 bases between them. This CDR3 spans 15 amino acids. The CDR3 nucleotides read TGTGCCAGCAGCCAAGATCAAGTTACCTACAATGAGCAGTTCTTC. Its protein is CASSQDQVTYNEQFF.

This chain uses TRBV4-2 with TRBJ1-5; a weak D match, TRBD1 (5 bases). This CDR3 has 16 amino acids. Deletions cut 2 bases from V and 10 bases from J, with 21 bases between. CDR1 is LGHNA and CDR2 is YNFKEQ in the germline V gene. CDR3 nucleotide sequence: TGTGCCAGCAGCCAAAATGTATGGGACCGAAATATTCCCCAGCATTTT. This translates into CASSQNVWDRNIPQHF.

This chain joins TRBV5-4 and TRBJ2-7, with 10 bases lining up with TRBD1. This CDR3 comprises 15 residues. CDR1 is SGHNT, CDR2 YYREEE, per germline (reference sequence). J lost 2 bases, V lost 0 bases, and 2 bases had no gene match. CDR3 in amino acids: CASSLGTGGPYEQYF. The CDR3 DNA reads TGTGCCAGCAGCTTGGGGACAGGGGGACCCTACGAGCAGTACTTC. Combining the CDR3 with reference TRBV5-4 and TRBJ2-7 gives the whole variable domain ETGVTQSPTHLIKTRGQQVTLRCSSQSGHNTVSWYQQALGQGPQFIFQYYREEENGRGNFPPRFSGLQFPNYSSELNVNALELDDSALYLCASSLGTGGPYEQYFGPGTRLTVT.

The chain links TRBV28 to TRBJ1-5; D not certain. Trimming shortened V by 6 bases and J by 4 bases, and 13 bases separated the two germline ends. The germline V gene encodes CDR1 MDHEN and CDR2 SYDVKM. CDR3 length: 14 amino acids. CDR3 in amino acids: CASRDNLRNQPQHF. The CDR3 DNA reads as TGTGCCAGCAGGGATAATCTGAGGAATCAGCCCCAGCATTTT.

The chain employs TRBV10-1 and TRBJ2-2; D is undetermined. Germline loops: CDR1 WNHNN, CDR2 SYGVQD (reference sequence). Trimming took off 2 bases at V and 8 bases at J, with 15 bases between the two ends. CDR3 length: 15 amino acids. The CDR3 sequence is CASSEGPQPVGELFF. The DNA of the CDR3 is TGCGCCAGCAGTGAGGGTCCCCAACCAGTTGGGGAGCTGTTTTTT.

CDR3: CASSVTGVNEKLFF. Written as DNA, the CDR3 is TGCGCCAGCAGCGTGACAGGAGTTAATGAAAAACTGTTTTTT. The chain carries TRBV5-1 and TRBJ1-4; tentatively, D is TRBD1 (6 bases). V lost 4 bases to trimming and J lost 4 bases, with 11 bases between them. CDR1 is SGHRS and CDR2 is YFSETQ in the germline V gene. This CDR3 contains 14 residues. Combining the CDR3 with reference TRBV5-1 and TRBJ1-4 gives the whole variable domain KAGVTQTPRYLIKTRGQQVTLSCSPISGHRSVSWYQQTPGQGLQFLFEYFSETQRNKGNFPGRFSGRQFSNSRSEMNVSTLELGDSALYLCASSVTGVNEKLFFGSGTQLSVL.

The rearrangement links TRBV6-6 to TRBJ2-7; no clear D. The CDR3 sequence is 12 residues long. Per germline, CDR1 MNHNY and CDR2 SVGAGI (reference sequence). Trimming removed 7 bases at V and 5 bases at J, with 12 bases between. The CDR3 loop is CASKGSDNEQYF. CDR3 nucleotides: TGTGCCAGCAAGGGTTCTGACAACGAGCAGTACTTC.

A few counts support this clone. The rearrangement uses TRBV18 and TRBJ1-3; 8 nucleotides line up with TRBD1. The CDR3 is 13 residues long. The ends lost 3 bases at V and 6 bases at J; junction bases unmatched: 1. Germline CDR1 is KGHSH and CDR2 is LQKENI. This CDR3 reads CASSPGQENTIYF. CDR3 in DNA: TGTGCCAGCTCACCGGGACAGGAAAACACCATATATTTT.

The chain uses TRBV11-2 and TRBJ1-2; 7 bases align to TRBD1. The CDR3 consists of 16 residues. Trimming took 5 bases from V and 1 from J; bases not matched to a gene: 10. The germline CDR1 and CDR2 sequences are SGHAT and FQNNGV. As DNA, the CDR3 is TGTGCCAGCAGCCCTGGAAGGGGGCTTATTAACTATGGCTACACCTTC. Translation gives CASSPGRGLINYGYTF.

J is TRBJ2-3 and V is TRBV28; 7 bases line up with TRBD2. The CDR3 contains 16 residues. The germline V gene encodes CDR1 MDHEN and CDR2 SYDVKM. After removal of 3 bases from V and 0 bases from J, the junction contained 6 bases not matched to a gene. CDR3 sequence: CASSFIGLDSTDTQYF. CDR3 in DNA: TGTGCCAGCAGTTTTATCGGACTAGATAGCACAGATACGCAGTATTTT.

The chain combines TRBV11-2 with TRBJ2-1; D might be TRBD1 or TRBD2, each matching 6 bases. The CDR3 runs 17 residues. CDR1 is SGHAT, CDR2 FQNNGV, per germline. The germline V and J ends were trimmed by 3 bases and 5 bases, with 20 bases remaining between them. CDR3 amino acids: CASSFPRGRIRHNEQFF. The CDR3 region has the DNA TGTGCCAGCAGCTTCCCTCGGGGGCGGATCAGGCACAATGAGCAGTTCTTC. The full variable domain, its missing parts supplied by reference TRBV11-2 and TRBJ2-1, is EAGVAQSPRYKIIEKRQSVAFWCNPISGHATLYWYQQILGQGPKLLIQFQNNGVVDDSQLPKDRFSAERLKGVDSTLKIQPAKLEDSAVYLCASSFPRGRIRHNEQFFGPGTRLTVL.

V is TRBV5-5 and J is TRBJ2-7; 7 bases agree with TRBD1. Per the germline V gene, CDR1 is SGHKS and CDR2 is YYEKEE (reference sequence). CDR3 length: 18 amino acids. The V gene end was trimmed by 2 bases and the J gene end by 3 bases; junction bases not matched to a gene: 17. The CDR3 nucleotides are TGTGCCAGCAGCTTTCCGGGCAGGGGGTCGCATTTTGGCTACGAGCAGTACTTC. Its translation is CASSFPGRGSHFGYEQYF.